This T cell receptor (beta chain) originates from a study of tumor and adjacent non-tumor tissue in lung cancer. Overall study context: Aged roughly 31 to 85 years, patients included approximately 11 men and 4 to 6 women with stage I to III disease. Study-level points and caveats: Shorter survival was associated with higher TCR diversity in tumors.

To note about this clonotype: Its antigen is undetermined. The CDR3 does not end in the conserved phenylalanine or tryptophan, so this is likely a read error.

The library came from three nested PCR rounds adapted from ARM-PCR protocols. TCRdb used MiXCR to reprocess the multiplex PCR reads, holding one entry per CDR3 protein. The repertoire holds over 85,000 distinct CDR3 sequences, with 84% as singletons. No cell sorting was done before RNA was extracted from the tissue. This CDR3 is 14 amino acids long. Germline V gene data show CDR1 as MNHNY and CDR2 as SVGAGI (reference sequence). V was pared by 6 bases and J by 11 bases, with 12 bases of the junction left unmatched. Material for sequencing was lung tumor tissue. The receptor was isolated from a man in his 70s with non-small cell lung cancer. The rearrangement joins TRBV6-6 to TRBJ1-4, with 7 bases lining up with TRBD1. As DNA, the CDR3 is TGTGCCAGCAGCCACACAGGGGAGCCGGTGAAACTGTTTATT. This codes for CASSHTGEPVKLFI.